Listed below are T cell receptor beta chains from one sample, sequenced in a study of blood T cell repertoires in COVID-19. Assay: immunoSEQ multiplex PCR; the TCRdb copy retains only in-frame clones and omits some. The sample has around 73,000 clones, more than 65% seen once. What was sequenced was peripheral blood. These receptors originate from a human donor in a cohort sampled during active COVID-19. Each CDR3 is given with its conserved first and last residue. Fields, in order: V gene, clone size, J gene, D gene, CDR3 DNA, CDR3 protein. A D gene is named only where the DNA matches it firmly. Only some rows state a clone size, as once, few, many or a class for expanded clones.

v_call: TRBV11-2; clone_size: once; j_call: TRBJ2-7; d_call: TRBD2; cdr3_nt: TGTGCCAGCAGCTTAGCCGCGGAGCGGGGGGGTTTAAACGAGCAGTACTTC; cdr3_aa: CASSLAAERGGLNEQYF
v_call: TRBV19; clone_size: -; j_call: TRBJ2-7; d_call: -; cdr3_nt: TGTGCCAGTAGTATGAATAGAATCGGCTCCTACGAGCAGTACTTC; cdr3_aa: CASSMNRIGSYEQYF
v_call: TRBV5-1; clone_size: -; j_call: TRBJ2-1; d_call: -; cdr3_nt: TGCGCCAGCAGCAAGAGGTCAGTTACTAGCTCCTACAATGAGCAGTTCTTC; cdr3_aa: CASSKRSVTSSYNEQFF
v_call: TRBV2; clone_size: -; j_call: TRBJ2-1; d_call: -; cdr3_nt: TGTGCCAGCCGTAGTACGCCGACAGCTTACAATGAGCAGTTCTTC; cdr3_aa: CASRSTPTAYNEQFF
v_call: TRBV7-2; clone_size: -; j_call: TRBJ1-6; d_call: -; cdr3_nt: TGTGCCAGCAGCCAGGTGGGAACAGGGAGTTATAATTCACCCCTCCACTTT; cdr3_aa: CASSQVGTGSYNSPLHF
v_call: TRBV5-1; clone_size: -; j_call: TRBJ1-1; d_call: -; cdr3_nt: TGCGCCAGCAGCCTGGGGAGGGTTAGGGACACTGAAGCTTTCTTT; cdr3_aa: CASSLGRVRDTEAFF
v_call: TRBV7-9; clone_size: -; j_call: TRBJ2-3; d_call: TRBD2; cdr3_nt: TGTGCCAGCGGTGTCGGGACTAGCGGTACAGATACGCAGTATTTT; cdr3_aa: CASGVGTSGTDTQYF
v_call: TRBV4-1; clone_size: -; j_call: TRBJ2-3; d_call: TRBD1; cdr3_nt: TGCGCCAGCAGCCAAGATGAGATCGGGACAGGCCCCACAGATACGCAGTATTTT; cdr3_aa: CASSQDEIGTGPTDTQYF
v_call: TRBV28; clone_size: -; j_call: TRBJ1-1; d_call: TRBD1; cdr3_nt: TGTGCCAGCAGTTTTCAGGAGGGGGCGAACACTGAAGCTTTCTTT; cdr3_aa: CASSFQEGANTEAFF
v_call: TRBV7-3; clone_size: -; j_call: TRBJ2-1; d_call: -; cdr3_nt: TGTGCCAGCAGCTCCCGGACGGGAGAGCGGTACAATGAGCAGTTCTTC; cdr3_aa: CASSSRTGERYNEQFF
v_call: TRBV27; clone_size: -; j_call: TRBJ2-5; d_call: TRBD2; cdr3_nt: TGTGCCAGCAACGTGGGACTAGCGGGACGGCTGTACTTC; cdr3_aa: CASNVGLAGRLYF
v_call: TRBV1; clone_size: -; j_call: TRBJ2-7; d_call: -; cdr3_nt: TGCACCAGCAGCCAAGCCGTCCCCAGGGACAGTACCTACGAGCAGTACTTC; cdr3_aa: CTSSQAVPRDSTYEQYF
v_call: TRBV3-1/TRBV3-2; clone_size: -; j_call: TRBJ1-1; d_call: TRBD1; cdr3_nt: TGTGCCAGCAGCTCACGTACAGGGGGCCACACTGAAGCTTTCTTT; cdr3_aa: CASSSRTGGHTEAFF
v_call: TRBV9; clone_size: -; j_call: TRBJ2-1; d_call: TRBD1; cdr3_nt: TGTGCCAGCAGCGCAGAAGGGGACAGTTACAATGAGCAGTTCTTC; cdr3_aa: CASSAEGDSYNEQFF
v_call: TRBV11-1; clone_size: -; j_call: TRBJ2-5; d_call: -; cdr3_nt: TGTGCCAGCAGCTTAGGGGGACAACAAGAGACCCAGTACTTC; cdr3_aa: CASSLGGQQETQYF
v_call: TRBV3-1/TRBV3-2; clone_size: -; j_call: TRBJ2-7; d_call: -; cdr3_nt: TGTGCCAGCAGCCAAACAGGGTCCTACGAGCAGTACTTC; cdr3_aa: CASSQTGSYEQYF